The sequence of this T cell receptor (beta chain) was determined in a study of Tregs in tolerant kidney transplant recipients. Related graft donors supplied nonmyeloablative bone marrow transplants, and mixed chimerism was transient. Unstimulated regulatory T cells (CD4+CD25+CD127-), CD4+CD25- non-regulatory cells, CD4 and CD8 cells were FACS-sorted from thawed PBMCs. There are 19 residues in the CDR3. V was clipped by 4 bases and J by 4 bases; unmatched bases: 15. Germline V lookup: CDR1 SGHRS, CDR2 YFSETQ. Comments on this clone: The antigen remains undetermined.

Study-level findings and limits: Expanding Tregs on activated donor B cells appeared to best identify donor-specific TCRbeta clones.

Clones were sequenced by immunoSEQ multiplex PCR, and TCRdb holds only the in-frame ones, with some missing. Of tens of thousands of clones listed, over 85% were seen once; the top ten hold 1.5% to 2%. This chain uses TRBV5-1 with TRBJ2-2; 11 nucleotides match TRBD2. The clonotype comes from a human patient who received a combined kidney and bone marrow transplant. Some T cells here may be from the graft donor. The sequencing here drew on CD4+ T cells from blood (PBMCs), taken 12 months after the transplant. The CDR3 DNA sequence: TGCGCCAGCAGCGGAACCTCACGGCTAGCGGGGGGCCCCACCGGGGAGCTGTTTTTT. This codes for CASSGTSRLAGGPTGELFF.